This TCR beta chain was sequenced for a study of blood T cell repertoires in COVID-19. On the study more broadly: Collection of acute and convalescent COVID-19 samples took place in the United States, Italy and Spain. PBMCs, B-cell-depleted T cells, or T cells were the source of the cDNA or gDNA that made up the material.

Authors' processing steps: Estimation of nucleated cell counts was performed using reference gene primer amplification. Sequencing used immunoSEQ multiplex PCR; TCRdb keeps in-frame clones, though not all of them. V and J calls and clone size are as listed in that table; D and trimming were resolved from the DNA. The sample yields some 100,000 clones, around nine tenths seen once. The V gene lost 2 bases and the J gene lost 0 bases, with 20 bases spanning the gap. Germline values: CDR1 SNHLY, CDR2 FYNNEI. The CDR3 is 19 amino acids. The sequenced material came from peripheral blood. This clonotype was sampled from a man in his fifties with acute or convalescent COVID-19. This sequence joins TRBV2 and TRBJ1-3; D is perhaps TRBD1 (5 bases). The chain's CDR3 is CASSELVRQRLPSGNTIYF. CDR3 DNA: TGTGCCAGCAGTGAACTGGTAAGACAGCGCCTACCCTCTGGAAACACCATATATTTT.